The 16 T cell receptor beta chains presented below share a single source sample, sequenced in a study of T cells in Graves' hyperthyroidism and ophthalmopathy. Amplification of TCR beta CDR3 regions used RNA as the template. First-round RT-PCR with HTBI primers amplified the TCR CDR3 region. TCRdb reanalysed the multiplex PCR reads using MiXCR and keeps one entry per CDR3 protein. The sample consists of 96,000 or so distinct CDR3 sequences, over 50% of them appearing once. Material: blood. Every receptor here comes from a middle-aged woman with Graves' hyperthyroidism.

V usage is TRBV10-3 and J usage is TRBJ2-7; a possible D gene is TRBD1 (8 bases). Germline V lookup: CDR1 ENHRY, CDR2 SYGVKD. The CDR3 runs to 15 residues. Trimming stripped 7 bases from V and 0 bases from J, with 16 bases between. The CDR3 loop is CAIKAGGGSSYEQYF. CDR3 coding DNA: TGTGCCATCAAAGCAGGGGGCGGGAGCTCCTACGAGCAGTACTTC.

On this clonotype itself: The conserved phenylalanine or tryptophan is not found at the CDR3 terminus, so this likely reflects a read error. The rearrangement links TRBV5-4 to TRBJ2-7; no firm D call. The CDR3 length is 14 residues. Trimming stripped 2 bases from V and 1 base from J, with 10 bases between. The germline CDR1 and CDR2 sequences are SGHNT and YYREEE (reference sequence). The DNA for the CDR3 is TGTGCCAGCAGCTTAGTGGTGGGGTCCTACGAGCAGTACCTC. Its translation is CASSLVVGSYEQYL.

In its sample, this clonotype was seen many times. The CDR3 sequence is CASSSRQGAQDYGYTF. CDR3 in DNA: TGTGCCAGCAGCTCGCGACAGGGGGCGCAGGACTATGGCTACACCTTC. The V and J genes are TRBV9 and TRBJ1-2, with 10 bases lining up with TRBD1. This CDR3 region has 16 residues. CDR1 and CDR2 (germline): SGDLS, YYNGEE. V was pared by 4 bases and J by 3 bases, with 9 bases of the junction left unmatched.

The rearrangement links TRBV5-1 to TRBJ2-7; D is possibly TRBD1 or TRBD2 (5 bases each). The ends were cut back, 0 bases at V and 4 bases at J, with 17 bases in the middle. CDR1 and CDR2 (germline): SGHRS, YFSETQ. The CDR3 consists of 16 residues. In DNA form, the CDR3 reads TGCGCCAGCAGCTTGGGGGCCTTCGGGGCCGGGTACGAGCAGTACTTC. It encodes CASSLGAFGAGYEQYF.

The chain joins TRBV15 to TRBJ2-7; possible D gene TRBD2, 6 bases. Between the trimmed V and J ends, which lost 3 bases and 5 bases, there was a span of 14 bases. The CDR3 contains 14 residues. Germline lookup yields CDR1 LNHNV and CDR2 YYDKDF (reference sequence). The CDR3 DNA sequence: TGTGCCACCAGCAGTGCCCCCGGGGGTCACGAGCAGTACTTC. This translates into CATSSAPGGHEQYF.

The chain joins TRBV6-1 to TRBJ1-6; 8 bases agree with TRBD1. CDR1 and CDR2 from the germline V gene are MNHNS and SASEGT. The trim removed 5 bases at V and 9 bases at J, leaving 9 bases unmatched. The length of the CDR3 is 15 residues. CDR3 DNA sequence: TGTGCCAGCAGTATACGGACAGGGATGGGTTCACCCCTCCACTTT. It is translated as CASSIRTGMGSPLHF.

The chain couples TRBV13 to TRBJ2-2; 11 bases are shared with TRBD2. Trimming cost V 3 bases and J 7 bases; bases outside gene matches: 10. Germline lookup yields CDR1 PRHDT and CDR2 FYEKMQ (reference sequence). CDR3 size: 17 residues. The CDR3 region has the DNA TGTGCCAGCAGCTTCGTAGCGGGAGGGCCCTCCGTCGGGGAGCTGTTTTTT. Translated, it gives CASSFVAGGPSVGELFF.

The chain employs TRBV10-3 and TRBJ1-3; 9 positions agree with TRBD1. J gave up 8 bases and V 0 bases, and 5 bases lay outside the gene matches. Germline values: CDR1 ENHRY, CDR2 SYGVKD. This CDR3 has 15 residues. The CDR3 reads CAISESRGDRDTIYF. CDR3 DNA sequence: TGTGCCATCAGTGAGTCAAGAGGGGACAGGGACACCATATATTTT.

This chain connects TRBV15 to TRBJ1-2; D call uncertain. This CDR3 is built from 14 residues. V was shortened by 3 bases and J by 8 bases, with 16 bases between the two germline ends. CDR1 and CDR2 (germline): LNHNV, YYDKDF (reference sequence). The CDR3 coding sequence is TGTGCCACCAGCAGCCTGACATTCCCTACCGGCTACACCTTC. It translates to CATSSLTFPTGYTF.

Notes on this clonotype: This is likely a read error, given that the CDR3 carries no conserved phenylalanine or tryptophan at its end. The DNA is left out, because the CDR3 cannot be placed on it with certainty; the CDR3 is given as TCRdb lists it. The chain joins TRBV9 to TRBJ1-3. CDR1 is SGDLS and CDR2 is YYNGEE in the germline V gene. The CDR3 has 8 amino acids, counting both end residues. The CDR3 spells CASSPHSS.

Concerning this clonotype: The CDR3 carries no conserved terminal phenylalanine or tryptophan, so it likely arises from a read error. CDR3 in DNA: TGCGCCAGCAGCCAAATCCAGGACTTCTACACTGAAGCTTTCCTT. Residues: CASSQIQDFYTEAFL. The genes are TRBV4-1 and TRBJ1-1; no definite D call. Trimming took off 2 bases at V and 3 bases at J, with 13 bases between the two ends. CDR3 length: 15 amino acids. Germline lookup yields CDR1 MGHRA and CDR2 YSYEKL.

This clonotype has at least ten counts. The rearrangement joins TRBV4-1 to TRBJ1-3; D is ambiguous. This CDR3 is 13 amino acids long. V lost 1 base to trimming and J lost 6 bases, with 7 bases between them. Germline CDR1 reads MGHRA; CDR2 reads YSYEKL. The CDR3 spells CASSQGIVNTIYF. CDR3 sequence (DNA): TGCGCCAGCAGCCAAGGGATCGTAAACACCATATATTTT.

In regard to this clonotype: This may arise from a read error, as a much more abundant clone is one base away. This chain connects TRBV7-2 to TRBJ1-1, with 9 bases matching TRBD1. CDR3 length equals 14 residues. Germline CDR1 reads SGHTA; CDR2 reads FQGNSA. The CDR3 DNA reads TGTGCCAGCAGCTTAGGACAGGGGGGCACTGACGCTTTCTTT. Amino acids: CASSLGQGGTDAFF.

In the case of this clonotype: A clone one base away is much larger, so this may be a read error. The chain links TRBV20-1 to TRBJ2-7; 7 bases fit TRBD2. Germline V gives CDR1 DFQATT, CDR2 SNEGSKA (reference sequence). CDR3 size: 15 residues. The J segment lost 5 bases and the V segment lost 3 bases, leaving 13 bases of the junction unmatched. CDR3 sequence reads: CSASSPTSPDHEQYF. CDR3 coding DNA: TGCAGTGCTAGCTCCCCGACTAGCCCGGACCACGAGCAGTACTTC.

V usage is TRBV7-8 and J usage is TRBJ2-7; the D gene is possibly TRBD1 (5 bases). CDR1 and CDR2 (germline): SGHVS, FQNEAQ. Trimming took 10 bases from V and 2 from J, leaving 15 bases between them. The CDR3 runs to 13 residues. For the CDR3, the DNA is TGTGCCATTACCGACAGCAGAACCTACGAGCAGTACTTC. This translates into CAITDSRTYEQYF.

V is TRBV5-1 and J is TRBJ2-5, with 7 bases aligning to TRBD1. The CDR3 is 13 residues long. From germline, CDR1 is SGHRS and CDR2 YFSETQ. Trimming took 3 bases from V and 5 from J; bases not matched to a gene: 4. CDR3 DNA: TGCGCCAGCAGCTCCTACAGGGGCGAGACCCAGTACTTC. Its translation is CASSSYRGETQYF.